This T cell receptor beta chain was sequenced in a study of spatial heterogeneity in lung cancer. In TCRdb, the 5' RACE reads were re-called with MiXCR into one record per CDR3 protein. The repertoire holds 45,000 to 55,000 distinct CDR3 sequences, with approximately 5.3% as singletons. The time point: sample taken at primary tumor resection. This clonotype was seen at least ten times. The receptor was derived from a male donor with early-stage non-small cell lung cancer. This specimen was PBMCs, taken at surgery.

CDR3 region: CSALAGGASYEQYF. CDR3 in DNA: TGCAGTGCCCTAGCGGGGGGCGCCTCCTACGAGCAGTACTTC. This chain links TRBV20-1 with TRBJ2-7; 11 nucleotides match TRBD2. V lost 6 bases, J lost 0 bases, and 4 bases stayed unmatched. CDR1 is DFQATT, CDR2 SNEGSKA, per germline (reference sequence). There are 14 residues in the CDR3.